This TCR beta chain stems from a study of blood T cell repertoires in COVID-19. Sequenced by immunoSEQ multiplex PCR; TCRdb stores in-frame clones only, minus some. The sample shows around 500,000 clones, more than 85% of them seen only once. CDR1 is SGHRS and CDR2 is YFSETQ in the germline V gene. Trimming removed 1 base from V and 8 bases from J; junction bases left unmatched: 5. The CDR3 totals 13 residues. What was sequenced was PBMCs or T cells enriched from blood (not recorded which). The TCR originated in a woman in her sixties who had recovered from COVID-19. The chain uses TRBV5-1 and TRBJ1-2; 7 nucleotides agree with TRBD1. This CDR3 is CASSLTGVDGYTF. DNA for the CDR3: TGCGCCAGCAGCTTGACAGGGGTCGACGGCTACACCTTC.